The 16 T cell receptor beta chains below were found in one sample sequenced in a study of blood T cell repertoires in COVID-19. The method was immunoSEQ multiplex PCR; TCRdb's version includes in-frame clones alone and lacks a portion of them. The table records more than 400,000 clones, roughly 88% of them present only once. Sequencing was performed on PBMCs or T cells enriched from blood (not recorded which). These receptors all come from a man aged 18 to 35 who had recovered from COVID-19.

This sequence joins TRBV2 and TRBJ2-7; TRBD1 aligns across 7 bases. Germline V gene lookup returns CDR1 SNHLY and CDR2 FYNNEI. J gave up 3 bases and V 3 bases, and 2 bases lay outside the gene matches. The CDR3 is made up of 13 amino acids. Written as DNA, the CDR3 is TGTGCCAGCAGTGAGGACAGGCGCTACGAGCAGTACTTC. Translating gives CASSEDRRYEQYF.

V usage is TRBV7-8 and J usage is TRBJ1-5; unclear D gene. CDR1 is SGHVS and CDR2 is FQNEAQ in the germline V gene. Trimming removed 5 bases from V and 5 bases from J, with 16 bases in between. CDR3 length: 15 amino acids. As DNA, the CDR3 is TGTGCCAGCAGCGATGCAAAAGGGCGGGATCAGCCCCAGCATTTT. This codes for CASSDAKGRDQPQHF. Drawing the rest from reference TRBV7-8 and TRBJ1-5, the complete variable domain is GAGVSQSPRYKVAKRGQDVALRCDPISGHVSLFWYQQALGQGPEFLTYFQNEAQLDKSGLPSDRFFAERPEGSVSTLKIQRTQQEDSAVYLCASSDAKGRDQPQHFGDGTRLSIL.

This clone was detected only a few times. V gene TRBV28 combines with J gene TRBJ2-7; D unresolved. Trimming took 4 bases from V and 0 from J, leaving 7 bases between them. Germline assignment: CDR1 MDHEN and CDR2 SYDVKM. This CDR3 is 13 amino acids long. The CDR3 region is CASSWAGSYEQYF. As DNA, the CDR3 is TGTGCCAGCAGTTGGGCAGGCTCCTACGAGCAGTACTTC.

This chain joins TRBV23-1 and TRBJ2-1; 10 nucleotides line up with TRBD2. TRBV23-1 is an ORF; its function is uncertain. V shed 2 bases, J shed 3 bases, and the junction held 10 bases outside the gene matches. The CDR3 contains 18 residues. In DNA form, the CDR3 reads TGCGCCAGCAGTCAAGGTCTAGCGGGAGTACCGAACTACAATGAGCAGTTCTTC. It specifies CASSQGLAGVPNYNEQFF.

As DNA, the CDR3 is TGCGCCAGCAGCGTAAGTGGGGGAGAACTAGCGGGTTCCTACGAGCAGTACTTC. As protein: CASSVSGGELAGSYEQYF. V is TRBV5-1 and J is TRBJ2-7; 9 nucleotides agree with TRBD2. The CDR3 is 18 amino acids. J was trimmed by 1 base and V by 4 bases; bases with no gene match: 15. Germline CDR1 is SGHRS and CDR2 is YFSETQ.

A few counts support this clone. Within the sample, other DNA sequences also encode this same CDR3. The CDR3: CASSLGGDGYTF. The CDR3 region has the DNA TGCGCCAGCAGCTTGGGGGGCGATGGCTACACCTTC. The chain carries TRBV5-1 and TRBJ1-2; D perhaps matches TRBD1 (5 bases). Trimming stripped 0 bases from V and 6 bases from J, with 6 bases between. The CDR3 sequence is 12 residues long. The germline gives CDR1 SGHRS, CDR2 YFSETQ. Combining the CDR3 with reference TRBV5-1 and TRBJ1-2 gives the whole variable domain KAGVTQTPRYLIKTRGQQVTLSCSPISGHRSVSWYQQTPGQGLQFLFEYFSETQRNKGNFPGRFSGRQFSNSRSEMNVSTLELGDSALYLCASSLGGDGYTFGSGTRLTVV.

This chain joins TRBV13 and TRBJ2-3; D is unclear. Trimming left V 5 bases short and J 0 bases short, with 15 bases between. The CDR3 totals 16 residues. Germline CDR1 reads PRHDT; CDR2 reads FYEKMQ (reference sequence). The CDR3 is CASSPAVAGSTDTQYF. DNA for the CDR3: TGTGCCAGCAGCCCCGCGGTTGCCGGAAGCACAGATACGCAGTATTTT.

V and J are TRBV11-3 and TRBJ2-3; TRBD2 matches 9 bases. Germline V gives CDR1 SGHNT, CDR2 YENEEA. The length of the CDR3 is 17 residues. The trim removed 5 bases at V and 5 bases at J, leaving 14 bases unmatched. CDR3 residues: CASSPGDFAGGVDTQYF. Here the CDR3 DNA reads TGTGCCAGCAGCCCCGGTGACTTTGCGGGGGGGGTAGATACGCAGTATTTT.

The chain carries TRBV7-9 and TRBJ1-4; the match to TRBD1 covers 7 bases. Per the germline V gene, CDR1 is SEHNR and CDR2 is FQNEAQ (reference sequence). The CDR3 has 12 amino acids. V trimming: 5 bases; J trimming: 16 bases; junction bases outside the gene matches: 10. CDR3 bases: TGTGCCAGCAGCCTCGACTCAGGGGGGTGGTTTTTT. It translates to CASSLDSGGWFF.

The V and J genes are TRBV18 and TRBJ2-3; D ambiguous. V lost 3 bases to trimming and J lost 2 bases, with 12 bases between them. CDR1 and CDR2 (germline): KGHSH, LQKENI. The CDR3 runs 15 residues. CDR3 residues: CASSPGPPSTDTQYF. The CDR3 nucleotides are TGTGCCAGCTCACCGGGCCCGCCTTCCACAGATACGCAGTATTTT.

The chain combines TRBV11-2 with TRBJ2-4, with D possibly matching TRBD2 (6 bases). CDR1 SGHAT and CDR2 FQNNGV come from the germline V gene. Between the trimmed V and J ends, which lost 1 base and 10 bases, there was a span of 11 bases. The CDR3 consists of 13 residues. Here the CDR3 DNA reads TGTGCCAGCAGCTTAGCGGGACTCGCAATTCAGTACTTC. It specifies CASSLAGLAIQYF.

The chain combines TRBV7-3 with TRBJ1-1; D not resolved. Trimming shortened V by 4 bases and J by 1 base, and 7 bases separated the two germline ends. Germline CDR1 is SGHTA and CDR2 is FQGTGA. The CDR3 runs to 13 residues. The CDR3 here is CASSSDWNTEAFF. The CDR3 bases are TGTGCCAGCAGCTCGGACTGGAACACTGAAGCTTTCTTT.

The rearrangement joins TRBV2 to TRBJ2-1, with 8 bases fitting TRBD2. Germline CDR1 SNHLY, CDR2 FYNNEI. V lost 8 bases and J lost 2; bases outside the gene matches: 5. This CDR3 has 14 residues. CDR3 DNA: TGTGCCAGCTCGACTAGCGTTCCCTACAATGAGCAGTTCTTC. Its protein product is CASSTSVPYNEQFF.

This clone was observed a single time. The chain combines TRBV29-1 with TRBJ2-1, with a possible D match to TRBD2 (5 bases). In germline, CDR1 is SQVTM, CDR2 ANQGSEA. The CDR3 length is 14 residues. V lost 1 base and J lost 3, with 10 bases in between. The CDR3: CSVEAGINYNEQFF. Here the CDR3 DNA reads TGCAGCGTTGAAGCGGGAATTAACTACAATGAGCAGTTCTTC.

Here the CDR3 reads CAWEVKRYEQYF. CDR3 bases: TGTGCCTGGGAGGTGAAACGCTACGAGCAGTACTTC. The V and J genes are TRBV30 and TRBJ2-7; D unclear. V dropped 5 bases and J dropped 3 bases, with 11 bases sitting between them. CDR1 and CDR2 from the germline V gene are GTSNPN and SVGIG (reference sequence). The CDR3 contains 12 residues.

The V call is TRBV7-2, the J call TRBJ1-2; a possible D gene is TRBD1 (6 bases). The germline V gene has CDR1 SGHTA and CDR2 FQGNSA. Between the trimmed V and J ends, which lost 6 bases and 7 bases, there was a span of 18 bases. There are 14 residues in the CDR3. CDR3 loop: CASREGGRGGGYTF. The CDR3 DNA reads as TGTGCCAGCAGAGAAGGGGGGCGCGGGGGTGGCTACACCTTC.